Presented here are 3 T cell receptor beta chains from one specimen sequenced in a study of T cell responses to AZD1222 COVID-19 vaccine. Sequencing was performed with immunoSEQ multiplex PCR; in TCRdb, only in-frame clones are kept and a portion is missing. The sample lists approximately 90,000 clones; 90% were seen once. Sequencing was performed on peripheral blood, taken on day 0 of AZD1222 vaccination. These receptors were taken from an adult in good health.

This clone showed up just a few times. V and J are TRBV19 and TRBJ1-5; D may be TRBD1 (5 bases). This CDR3 has 17 amino acids. Germline V CDR1 and CDR2: LNHDA, SQIVND (reference sequence). V was shortened by 3 bases and J by 4 bases, with 19 bases between the two germline ends. CDR3 protein: CASSIAVGVGRNQPQHF. The CDR3, as DNA: TGTGCCAGTAGTATCGCCGTAGGGGTAGGGCGGAATCAGCCCCAGCATTTT.

The chain couples TRBV27 to TRBJ1-2; 7 nucleotides align to TRBD1. Trimming cost V 5 bases and J 5 bases; bases outside gene matches: 5. CDR1 and CDR2 (germline): MNHEY, SMNVEV (reference sequence). The CDR3 spans 13 residues. CDR3 DNA: TGTGCCAGCAGTACCCCGACAGGGTATGGCTACACCTTC. This codes for CASSTPTGYGYTF.

The chain combines TRBV19 with TRBJ1-1, with D perhaps TRBD1 (5 bases). Germline assignment: CDR1 LNHDA and CDR2 SQIVND (reference sequence). CDR3 length: 15 amino acids. Trimming removed 6 bases at V and 4 bases at J, with 18 bases between. Here the CDR3 reads CASSSDSEWGTEAFF. CDR3 DNA sequence: TGTGCCAGTAGCTCTGACAGCGAATGGGGCACTGAAGCTTTCTTT.